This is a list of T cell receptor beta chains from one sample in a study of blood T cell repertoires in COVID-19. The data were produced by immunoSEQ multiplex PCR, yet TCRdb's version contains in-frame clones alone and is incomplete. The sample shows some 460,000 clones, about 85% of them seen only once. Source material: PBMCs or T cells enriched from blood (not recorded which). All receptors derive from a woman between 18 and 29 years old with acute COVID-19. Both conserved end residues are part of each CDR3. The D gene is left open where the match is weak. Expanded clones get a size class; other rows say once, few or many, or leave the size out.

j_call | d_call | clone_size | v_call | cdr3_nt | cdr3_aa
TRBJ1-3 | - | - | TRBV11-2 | TGTGCCAGCAGCTTAGCAGGGTCCGGGGGAGTACGAAACACCATATATTTT | CASSLAGSGGVRNTIYF
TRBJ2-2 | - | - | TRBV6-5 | TGTGCCAGCAGTTACTCAAGTGCGTATCCCGGGGAGCTGTTTTTT | CASSYSSAYPGELFF
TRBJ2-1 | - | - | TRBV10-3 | TGTGCCATCAGCGGACTCTACAATGAGCAGTTCTTC | CAISGLYNEQFF
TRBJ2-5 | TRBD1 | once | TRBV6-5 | TGTGCCAGCAACAGGGGACCTAACCAAGAGACCCAGTACTTC | CASNRGPNQETQYF
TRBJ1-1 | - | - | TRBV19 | TGTGCCAGTACCTCAGGGTTAGTGAGAACTGAAGCTTTCTTT | CASTSGLVRTEAFF
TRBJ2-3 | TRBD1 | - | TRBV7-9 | TGTGCCAGCAGCCACCCCGGGACAGGGGTAGATACGCAGTATTTT | CASSHPGTGVDTQYF
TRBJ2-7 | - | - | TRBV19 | TGTGCCAGTAGCAACGGACAGTCCTTCTCCTACGAGCAGTACTTC | CASSNGQSFSYEQYF
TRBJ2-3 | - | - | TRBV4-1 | TGCGCCAGCAGCCAAGATAACACGCGCACAGATACGCAGTATTTT | CASSQDNTRTDTQYF
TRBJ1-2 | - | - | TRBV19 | TGTGCCAGTAGTATAGCATTCACAGGCCTTTCTAACTATGGCTACACCTTC | CASSIAFTGLSNYGYTF
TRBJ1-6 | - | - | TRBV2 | TGTGCCAGCAAATCACCGAAGGCGGGCGATAATTCACCCCTCCACTTT | CASKSPKAGDNSPLHF
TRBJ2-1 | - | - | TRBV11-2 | TGTGCCAGCAGCCCCAGCGGAACTTCCTACAATGAGCAGTTCTTC | CASSPSGTSYNEQFF
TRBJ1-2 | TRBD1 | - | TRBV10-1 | TGCGCCAGCAGCGATGGACAGGGGTTAATCGATGGCTACACCTTC | CASSDGQGLIDGYTF
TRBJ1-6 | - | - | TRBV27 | TGTGCCAGCAGTTCCACCTCCGAGAGGAGCTCCTATAATTCACCCCTCCACTTT | CASSSTSERSSYNSPLHF
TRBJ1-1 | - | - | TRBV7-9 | TGTGCCAGCAGCTTCGGTGGGAGGACTGAAGCTTTCTTT | CASSFGGRTEAFF
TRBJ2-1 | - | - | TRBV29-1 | TGCAGCGTTGAAACCCGACTCGGCATATTTGAGCAGTTCTTC | CSVETRLGIFEQFF
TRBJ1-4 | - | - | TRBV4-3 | TGCGCCAGCAGCCGGTCGGACTTGAACGAAAAACTGTTTTTT | CASSRSDLNEKLFF
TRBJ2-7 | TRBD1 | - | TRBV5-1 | TGCGCCAGCAGCCGTTACAGGGGGAAGTCCTACGAGCAGTACTTC | CASSRYRGKSYEQYF
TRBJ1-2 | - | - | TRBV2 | TGTGCCAGCAGTGCCGTTAACTATGGCTACACCTTC | CASSAVNYGYTF
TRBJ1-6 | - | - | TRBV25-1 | TGTGCCAGCAGTGTAGGGGATTCACCCCTCCACTTT | CASSVGDSPLHF
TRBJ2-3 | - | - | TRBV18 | TGTGCCAGCTCACCAGGCCTCGTCCTCGCAGATACGCAGTATTTT | CASSPGLVLADTQYF
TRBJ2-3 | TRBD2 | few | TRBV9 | TGTGCCAGCAGCGTAGACCAGCGGGGGGCGGGCACAGATACGCAGTATTTT | CASSVDQRGAGTDTQYF
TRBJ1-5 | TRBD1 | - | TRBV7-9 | TGTGCCAGCAGCTACGGACAGGGGGCAACTCAGCCCCAGCATTTT | CASSYGQGATQPQHF
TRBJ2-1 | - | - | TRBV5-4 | TGTGCCAGCAGCCCGGGAGCGAGCTCCTACAATGAGCAGTTCTTC | CASSPGASSYNEQFF
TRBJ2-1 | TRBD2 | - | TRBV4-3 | TGCGCCAGCAGCCAAGATCTCAGGCGGGAGTCATACAATGAGCAGTTCTTC | CASSQDLRRESYNEQFF
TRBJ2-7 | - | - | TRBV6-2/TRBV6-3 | TGTGCCAGCAGTTACTCGGCCCCCATCACCTACGAGCAGTACTTC | CASSYSAPITYEQYF
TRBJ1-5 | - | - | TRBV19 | TGTGCCAGTAGTAGGGAGGACTTCTCGTACCAGCCCCAGCATTTT | CASSREDFSYQPQHF
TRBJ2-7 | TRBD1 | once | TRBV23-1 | TGCGCCAGCAGTCAACCGGACAGGGGGCTAATCCACGAGCAGTACTTC | CASSQPDRGLIHEQYF
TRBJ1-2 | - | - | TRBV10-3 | TGTGCCATCAGTGAGACAGGGAACTATGGCTACACCTTC | CAISETGNYGYTF
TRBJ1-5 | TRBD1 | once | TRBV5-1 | TGCGCCAGCAGCGACGGGACAGTTTCCGGGATTCAGCCCCAGCATTTT | CASSDGTVSGIQPQHF
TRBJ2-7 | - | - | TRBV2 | TGTGCCAGCACAACGAGTAGGCGGACAGTCGCCTACGAGCAGTACTTC | CASTTSRRTVAYEQYF
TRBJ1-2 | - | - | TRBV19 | TGTGCCAGTATGACGGGGGACTATGGCTACACCTTC | CASMTGDYGYTF
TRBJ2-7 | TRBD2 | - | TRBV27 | TGTGCCAGCAGTTTACGACTAGCGGGGGGGCATGAGCAGTACTTC | CASSLRLAGGHEQYF
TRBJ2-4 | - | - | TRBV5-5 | TGTGCCAGCGACAAATACGGGGGTGGAAACATTCAGTACTTC | CASDKYGGGNIQYF
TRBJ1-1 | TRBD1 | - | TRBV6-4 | TGTGCCAGCAGAAGAGACAGGGTGAGCACTGAAGCTTTCTTT | CASRRDRVSTEAFF
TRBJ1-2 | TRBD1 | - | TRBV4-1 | TGCGCCAGCAGCCTCCCGGGACAGGGAAACTATGGCTACACCTTC | CASSLPGQGNYGYTF
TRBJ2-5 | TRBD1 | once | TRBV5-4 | TGTGCCAGCAGCCCGGGCCCAGGGGGAGAGACCCAGTACTTC | CASSPGPGGETQYF
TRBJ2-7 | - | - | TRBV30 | TGTGCCTGGAATCGGGGGAGTGGCCTCGAGCAGTACTTC | CAWNRGSGLEQYF
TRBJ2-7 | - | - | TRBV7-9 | TGTGCCAGCAGCTCCAACTACGAGCAGTACTTC | CASSSNYEQYF
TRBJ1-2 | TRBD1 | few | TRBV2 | TGTGCCAGCCGGCAGGGGGCGCGGAATGGCTACACCTTC | CASRQGARNGYTF
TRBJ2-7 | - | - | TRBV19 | TGTGCCAGTAGTGATGCGGGGTACGAGCAGTACTTC | CASSDAGYEQYF